The 17 T cell receptor beta chains in this list originate from one sample, sequenced in a study of shared clonotypes between healthy human individuals. The naive CD8 fraction comprised CD45RO-negative cells positively selected for CCR7 and excluded terminally differentiated effector memory CD45RA+ cells. Sequencing was performed with immunoSEQ multiplex PCR; in TCRdb, only in-frame clones are kept and a portion is missing. This table has around 2,100,000 clones, over 85% appearing once. The sequenced sample was naive CD8+ T cells sorted from blood. The receptors come from a man aged 18 to 35 in good health.

The chain has TRBV30 and TRBJ2-7; D unresolved. CDR1 is GTSNPN, CDR2 SVGIG, per germline (reference sequence). V was cut by 5 bases and J by 3 bases, with 11 bases left in between. This CDR3 has 12 amino acids. The DNA of the CDR3 is TGTGCCTGGGGGCACTTCCTCTACGAGCAGTACTTC. It specifies CAWGHFLYEQYF.

The chain joins TRBV2 to TRBJ2-5; D not resolved. The CDR3 sequence is 14 residues long. Germline V gene data show CDR1 as SNHLY and CDR2 as FYNNEI. Trimming removed 6 bases at V and 4 bases at J, with 15 bases between. The CDR3 bases are TGTGCCAGCAGCTTAGACGACGATGGAGAGACCCAGTACTTC. It codes for CASSLDDDGETQYF.

This chain joins TRBV6-5 and TRBJ2-5; D is possibly TRBD2 (7 bases). From germline, CDR1 is MNHEY and CDR2 SVGAGI. The ends were cut back, 5 bases at V and 5 bases at J, with 18 bases in the middle. The CDR3 spans 15 residues. CDR3 bases: TGTGCCAGCAGTAGCTTCACGGGGGGCCAGGAGACCCAGTACTTC. It yields the protein CASSSFTGGQETQYF.

For the CDR3, the DNA is TGTGCTAGTGGCCCGGGACAGGGGTTCAATGAGCAGTTCTTC. Its protein is CASGPGQGFNEQFF. V is TRBV12-5 and J is TRBJ2-1; 10 bases are shared with TRBD1. The CDR3 has 14 amino acids. The germline CDR1 and CDR2 sequences are LGHNT and FRNRAP. V lost 6 bases to trimming and J lost 6 bases; unmatched junction nucleotides: 5. Using reference TRBV12-5 and TRBJ2-1 for the parts outside the CDR3, the full variable domain is DARVTQTPRHKVTEMGQEVTMRCQPILGHNTVFWYRQTMMQGLELLAYFRNRAPLDDSGMPKDRFSAEMPDATLATLKIQPSEPRDSAVYFCASGPGQGFNEQFFGPGTRLTVL.

The rearrangement uses TRBV4-1 and TRBJ2-1, with 7 nucleotides matching TRBD2. V lost 4 bases, J lost 0 bases, and 9 bases stayed unmatched. The CDR3 is made up of 17 amino acids. Germline CDR1 MGHRA, CDR2 YSYEKL. The CDR3 reads CASSLYLAASSYNEQFF. CDR3 nucleotide sequence: TGCGCCAGCAGCCTTTACCTAGCGGCCTCCTCCTACAATGAGCAGTTCTTC.

The chain is built from TRBV27 and TRBJ2-7, with 8 bases aligning to TRBD1. Germline values: CDR1 MNHEY, CDR2 SMNVEV (reference sequence). The trim removed 5 bases at V and 6 bases at J, leaving 9 bases unmatched. This CDR3 is built from 14 residues. DNA of the CDR3: TGTGCCAGCAGTAGTTCAGGGGGCGGTGGCGAGCAGTACTTC. Its protein product is CASSSSGGGGEQYF.

The chain recombines TRBV19 with TRBJ1-2; D not certain. V shed 5 bases and J shed 6 bases, with 19 bases lying between them. Germline CDR1 and CDR2: LNHDA and SQIVND (reference sequence). The CDR3 extends over 15 amino acids. CDR3 in DNA: TGTGCCAGTAGTCTCAATCCAGACCAGTTAAATGGCTACACCTTC. Its translation is CASSLNPDQLNGYTF.

This chain joins TRBV19 and TRBJ1-2; D is perhaps TRBD1 (6 bases). The CDR3 totals 15 residues. V lost 3 bases and J 0 bases, leaving 11 bases between the germline ends. CDR1 LNHDA and CDR2 SQIVND come from the germline V gene (reference sequence). The CDR3 sequence is CASSISGGANYGYTF. The CDR3 DNA sequence: TGTGCCAGTAGTATTTCGGGGGGCGCTAACTATGGCTACACCTTC.

As concerns this clone: The same CDR3 can be traced to other DNA sequences in this sample. The chain's CDR3 is CASSLGLRNEQYF. Here the CDR3 DNA reads TGTGCCAGCAGTTTAGGTTTGAGGAACGAGCAGTACTTC. The J gene is TRBJ2-7, the V gene TRBV27, with no clear D. The CDR3 is 13 residues long. Trimming cost V 2 bases and J 5 bases, with 10 bases left between them. Per germline, CDR1 MNHEY and CDR2 SMNVEV (reference sequence).

The chain uses TRBV10-2 and TRBJ2-7; a possible D gene is TRBD2 (6 bases). V dropped 2 bases and J dropped 4 bases, with 12 bases sitting between them. This CDR3 contains 14 residues. Looked up from germline, CDR1 is WSHSY and CDR2 is SAAADI. CDR3: CASSEAGRGYEQYF. The CDR3 DNA follows: TGCGCCAGCAGTGAGGCGGGGAGAGGGTACGAGCAGTACTTC.

A single count supports this clone. Other DNA sequences in this sample translate to the same CDR3. The genes are TRBV19 and TRBJ2-7; D might be TRBD1 (6 bases). This CDR3 is 13 amino acids long. CDR1 is LNHDA and CDR2 is SQIVND in the germline V gene (reference sequence). The germline V and J ends were trimmed by 6 bases and 0 bases, with 9 bases remaining between them. CDR3 protein: CASRQGSSYEQYF. CDR3 nucleotide sequence: TGTGCCAGTAGACAGGGCAGCTCCTACGAGCAGTACTTC. The entire variable domain, with the rest obtained from reference TRBV19 and TRBJ2-7, is as follows: DGGITQSPKYLFRKEGQNVTLSCEQNLNHDAMYWYRQDPGQGLRLIYYSQIVNDFQKGDIAEGYSVSREKKESFPLTVTSAQKNPTAFYLCASRQGSSYEQYFGPGTRLTVT.

The V gene is TRBV10-3, the J gene TRBJ2-7; TRBD1 matches at 9 bases. This CDR3 has 16 residues. Trimming at V came to 4 bases and at J to 3 bases, leaving 10 bases not matched to a gene. The germline CDR1 and CDR2 sequences are ENHRY and SYGVKD. CDR3 DNA: TGTGCCATCAGTGGGCTGCGGACAGGGGATCACTACGAGCAGTACTTC. Its translation: CAISGLRTGDHYEQYF.

The rearrangement links TRBV10-1 to TRBJ2-1; 7 bases align to TRBD2. Trimming cost V 6 bases and J 11 bases; bases outside gene matches: 10. Germline lookup yields CDR1 WNHNN and CDR2 SYGVQD (reference sequence). The CDR3 is made up of 13 amino acids. The CDR3 reads CASRAGVPLQQFF. The CDR3 nucleotides are TGCGCCAGCAGGGCGGGAGTACCCCTGCAGCAGTTCTTC.

The rearrangement uses TRBV9 and TRBJ1-4; weak D call: TRBD1 (6 bases). The ends were cut back, 4 bases at V and 3 bases at J, with 13 bases in the middle. The CDR3 sequence is 15 residues long. Germline loops: CDR1 SGDLS, CDR2 YYNGEE. Here the CDR3 reads CASSPDRFSNEKLFF. The CDR3 bases are TGTGCCAGCAGCCCAGACAGGTTCTCTAATGAAAAACTGTTTTTT. Filled out from reference TRBV9 and TRBJ1-4, the complete variable domain reads DSGVTQTPKHLITATGQRVTLRCSPRSGDLSVYWYQQSLDQGLQFLIQYYNGEERAKGNILERFSAQQFPDLHSELNLSSLELGDSALYFCASSPDRFSNEKLFFGSGTQLSVL.

The chain joins TRBV19 to TRBJ1-1; D ambiguous. The CDR3 has 13 residues. Germline V gene sequence: CDR1 LNHDA, CDR2 SQIVND (reference sequence). Trimming removed 8 bases at V and 3 bases at J, with 13 bases between. Here the CDR3 reads CASARPHDTEAFF. Here the CDR3 DNA reads TGTGCCAGTGCAAGGCCCCATGACACTGAAGCTTTCTTT.

The chain uses TRBV27 and TRBJ2-3; 10 nucleotides line up with TRBD1. V gave up 4 bases and J gave up 3 bases; unmatched junction bases: 4. The CDR3 length is 15 residues. The germline gives CDR1 MNHEY, CDR2 SMNVEV (reference sequence). Here the CDR3 DNA reads TGTGCCAGCAGTTCCCCGGACAGGGGGACAGATACGCAGTATTTT. The encoded protein is CASSSPDRGTDTQYF.

This chain joins TRBV19 and TRBJ2-3; no definite D call. The CDR3 contains 15 residues. V lost 3 bases to trimming and J lost 1 base, with 11 bases between them. Germline values: CDR1 LNHDA, CDR2 SQIVND (reference sequence). This chain's CDR3 is CASSIAPVGTDTQYF. The CDR3 DNA sequence: TGTGCCAGTAGTATCGCCCCTGTTGGCACAGATACGCAGTATTTT.